The 18 T cell receptor beta chains below all came from one sample that was sequenced in a study of preoperative IRX-2 immunotherapy in early breast cancer. Profiled with immunoSEQ multiplex PCR; TCRdb holds only in-frame clones, not every one. Of around 60,000 clones listed, roughly 95% are singletons. The treatment is: preoperative locoregional IRX-2 cytokine immunotherapy. The sample was collected from a patient treated with IRX-2 immunotherapy. The receptor source for this set is a human donor with breast cancer.

This chain uses TRBV11-2 with TRBJ2-7; 8 bases fit TRBD1. CDR1 and CDR2 (germline): SGHAT, FQNNGV. This CDR3 comprises 15 residues. The J segment lost 3 bases and the V segment lost 5 bases, leaving 9 bases of the junction unmatched. Here the CDR3 reads CASSNQGAPFYEQYF. Written as DNA, the CDR3 is TGTGCCAGCAGCAATCAGGGGGCGCCTTTCTACGAGCAGTACTTC. Full variable domain (remainder filled in from reference TRBV11-2 and TRBJ2-7): EAGVAQSPRYKIIEKRQSVAFWCNPISGHATLYWYQQILGQGPKLLIQFQNNGVVDDSQLPKDRFSAERLKGVDSTLKIQPAKLEDSAVYLCASSNQGAPFYEQYFGPGTRLTVT.

The chain joins TRBV19 to TRBJ2-3; D is unresolved. This CDR3 comprises 15 residues. V lost 1 base to trimming and J lost 2 bases, with 10 bases between them. Per the germline V gene, CDR1 is LNHDA and CDR2 is SQIVND (reference sequence). The chain's CDR3 is CASSIGVWLTDTQYF. DNA for the CDR3: TGTGCCAGTAGTATAGGCGTCTGGCTCACAGATACGCAGTATTTT.

This chain uses TRBV7-3 with TRBJ2-2; a weak D match, TRBD2 (6 bases). V was cut by 1 base and J by 2 bases, with 11 bases left in between. Per the germline V gene, CDR1 is SGHTA and CDR2 is FQGTGA. The CDR3 has 16 amino acids. The DNA for the CDR3 is TGTGCCAGCAGCTTAAGGGCAGGGACTAACACCGGGGAGCTGTTTTTT. This translates into CASSLRAGTNTGELFF.

CDR3 protein: CASSFTEPTYEQYF. The CDR3 bases are TGTGCCAGCAGCTTCACAGAACCGACCTACGAGCAGTACTTC. This chain joins TRBV7-8 and TRBJ2-7, with D unresolved. The CDR3 is 14 residues long. Germline V lookup: CDR1 SGHVS, CDR2 FQNEAQ. The germline V and J ends were trimmed by 3 bases and 2 bases, with 11 bases remaining between them.

The chain recombines TRBV6-6 with TRBJ1-1, with D maybe TRBD1 (6 bases). CDR3 length: 14 residues. The germline CDR1 and CDR2 sequences are MNHNY and SVGAGI (reference sequence). V shed 7 bases and J shed 6 bases, with 18 bases lying between them. CDR3 in DNA: TGTGCCAGCACCTACGAAAGGGGGGGAGCTGAAGCTTTCTTT. Translated, it gives CASTYERGGAEAFF.

V gene TRBV19 combines with J gene TRBJ2-3; maybe TRBD1 (6 bases). Trimming took off 6 bases at V and 4 bases at J, with 17 bases between the two ends. The CDR3 is 15 amino acids. The germline V gene encodes CDR1 LNHDA and CDR2 SQIVND (reference sequence). The CDR3 protein is CASSDRRHLSDTQYF. DNA of the CDR3: TGTGCCAGTAGCGACAGGCGGCATCTCTCAGATACGCAGTATTTT. Complete variable domain (other parts from reference TRBV19 and TRBJ2-3): DGGITQSPKYLFRKEGQNVTLSCEQNLNHDAMYWYRQDPGQGLRLIYYSQIVNDFQKGDIAEGYSVSREKKESFPLTVTSAQKNPTAFYLCASSDRRHLSDTQYFGPGTRLTVL.

The chain is built from TRBV7-8 and TRBJ2-1; no clear D gene. The CDR3 totals 15 residues. The V and J ends lost 1 base and 5 bases respectively, with 12 bases between them. In germline, CDR1 is SGHVS, CDR2 FQNEAQ. Here the CDR3 reads CASSLEGQSHNEQFF. Here the CDR3 DNA reads TGTGCCAGCAGCTTAGAAGGGCAGTCCCACAATGAGCAGTTCTTC. The full variable domain, rest sourced from reference TRBV7-8 and TRBJ2-1, is GAGVSQSPRYKVAKRGQDVALRCDPISGHVSLFWYQQALGQGPEFLTYFQNEAQLDKSGLPSDRFFAERPEGSVSTLKIQRTQQEDSAVYLCASSLEGQSHNEQFFGPGTRLTVL.

The chain's CDR3 is CASSWTSGGSDEQFF. CDR3 DNA: TGTGCCAGTAGCTGGACTAGCGGGGGTTCTGATGAGCAGTTCTTC. V is TRBV19 and J is TRBJ2-1, with 13 bases matching TRBD2. The ends lost 6 bases at V and 8 bases at J; junction bases unmatched: 7. The CDR3 is made up of 15 amino acids. The germline V gene encodes CDR1 LNHDA and CDR2 SQIVND (reference sequence).

The V call is TRBV27, the J call TRBJ1-5; possibly TRBD1 for D (5 bases). The germline gives CDR1 MNHEY, CDR2 SMNVEV (reference sequence). The V end was cut by 10 bases, the J end by 3 bases, with 19 bases between. This CDR3 is 15 amino acids long. DNA for the CDR3: TGTGCCAACATCGGAAGGGGTATCCCCAATCAGCCCCAGCATTTT. Translation: CANIGRGIPNQPQHF.

The J gene is TRBJ1-5, the V gene TRBV6-1; perhaps TRBD1 as D (5 bases). The CDR3 totals 14 residues. Looked up from germline, CDR1 is MNHNS and CDR2 is SASEGT. Deletions cut 6 bases from V and 0 bases from J, with 9 bases between. The CDR3 region has the DNA TGTGCCAGCAGGGGACTCTATAGCAATCAGCCCCAGCATTTT. The encoded protein is CASRGLYSNQPQHF.

The chain links TRBV6-5 to TRBJ1-2; D remains ambiguous. Between the trimmed V and J ends, which lost 6 bases and 10 bases, there was a span of 9 bases. Germline values: CDR1 MNHEY, CDR2 SVGAGI. This CDR3 contains 10 residues. CDR3 sequence reads: CASRGAAYTF. The DNA for the CDR3 is TGTGCCAGCAGAGGAGCCGCCTACACCTTC.

The genes are TRBV6-1 and TRBJ2-7, with a possible D match to TRBD1 (5 bases). With 4 bases removed from V and 2 bases from J, the gap between germline ends came to 9 bases. The CDR3 sequence is 13 residues long. The germline V gene has CDR1 MNHNS and CDR2 SASEGT. The CDR3 nucleotides are TGTGCCAGCAGTGGGGTGACAGCCTACGAGCAGTACTTC. Its protein is CASSGVTAYEQYF.

V and J are TRBV23-1 and TRBJ2-3; 7 positions agree with TRBD1. TRBV23-1 is an open reading frame, and its role is uncertain. V lost 3 bases to trimming and J lost 5 bases; unmatched junction nucleotides: 14. The CDR3 totals 17 residues. The CDR3 sequence is CASSHFAVGGSGDTQYF. The CDR3 coding sequence is TGCGCCAGCAGTCACTTCGCTGTAGGGGGCTCGGGAGATACGCAGTATTTT.

V is TRBV9 and J is TRBJ2-3, with TRBD1 matching over 8 bases. This CDR3 is 16 amino acids long. Germline CDR1 and CDR2: SGDLS and YYNGEE. Trimming took 4 bases from V and 4 from J; bases not matched to a gene: 11. As DNA, the CDR3 is TGTGCCAGCAGCTCCTCCAGGACAGGGCTCGCAGATACGCAGTATTTT. Translation: CASSSSRTGLADTQYF.

This sequence joins TRBV7-9 and TRBJ2-3; TRBD2 matches at 10 bases. Germline V gene lookup returns CDR1 SEHNR and CDR2 FQNEAQ (reference sequence). The V segment lost 6 bases and the J segment 2 bases; nucleotides outside the gene matches: 8. There are 16 residues in the CDR3. The CDR3: CASSRLAGEATDTQYF. The CDR3 bases are TGTGCCAGCAGTCGTCTAGCGGGAGAAGCCACAGATACGCAGTATTTT.

For this clone: Other DNA sequences within the sample encode an identical CDR3. The chain joins TRBV28 to TRBJ1-5; D may be TRBD1 (5 bases). CDR1 MDHEN and CDR2 SYDVKM come from the germline V gene. Trimming took 4 bases from V and 5 from J, leaving 9 bases between them. The CDR3 extends over 13 amino acids. The CDR3 coding sequence is TGTGCCAGCAGTTGGACACAAGATCAGCCCCAGCATTTT. Translation: CASSWTQDQPQHF.

The rearrangement joins TRBV7-7 to TRBJ1-2, with D uncertain. The CDR3 is 11 amino acids. The germline CDR1 and CDR2 sequences are SSHAT and FNYEAQ (reference sequence). With 5 bases removed from V and 7 bases from J, the gap between germline ends came to 8 bases. Written as DNA, the CDR3 is TGTGCCAGCAGCCATGCCTGTGGCTACACCTTC. Translating it yields CASSHACGYTF.

The gene calls are TRBV13 and TRBJ2-7; 12 bases are a match to TRBD2. Germline V gives CDR1 PRHDT, CDR2 FYEKMQ (reference sequence). Trimming took 4 bases from V and 4 from J; bases not matched to a gene: 5. The CDR3 runs 15 residues. The CDR3 bases are TGTGCCAGCAGCTCGCTACTAGCGGGGGGTTACGAGCAGTACTTC. Translation gives CASSSLLAGGYEQYF.